These 23 T cell receptor beta chains share one sample of origin, sequenced in a study of cytomegalovirus exposure and HLA in healthy donors. PCR amplification relied on 60 Vbeta primers (plus 13 Jbeta primers). Assay used: immunoSEQ multiplex PCR; TCRdb lists only in-frame clones, some missing. The sample shows about 140,000 clones, approximately 80% of them seen only once. Sequencing was done on a sample of PBMCs. These receptors were collected from a man aged 45-65 years in good health and CMV-seronegative.

The chain employs TRBV7-9 and TRBJ2-7; TRBD1 agrees at 10 bases. The CDR3 contains 15 residues. The ends lost 1 base at V and 2 bases at J; junction bases unmatched: 2. The germline V gene has CDR1 SEHNR and CDR2 FQNEAQ (reference sequence). The CDR3 sequence: CASSLVGTGAYEQYF. Here the CDR3 DNA reads TGTGCCAGCAGCTTAGTTGGGACAGGGGCCTACGAGCAGTACTTC.

The chain uses TRBV10-3 and TRBJ1-3; 8 nucleotides agree with TRBD1. Germline values: CDR1 ENHRY, CDR2 SYGVKD. V dropped 6 bases and J dropped 3; count of bases not matched to a gene: 10. The CDR3 is 16 residues long. CDR3 in amino acids: CAIRTGQGEYGNTIYF. CDR3 nucleotide sequence: TGTGCCATCAGGACTGGACAGGGAGAATATGGAAACACCATATATTTT.

The genes are TRBV7-3 and TRBJ1-6; a possible D gene is TRBD1 (6 bases). The V gene lost 1 base and the J gene lost 6 bases, with 13 bases spanning the gap. Germline assignment: CDR1 SGHTA and CDR2 FQGTGA. This CDR3 comprises 16 residues. The CDR3 coding sequence is TGTGCCAGCAGCTTAATGCCAGGGGAAACTAATTCACCCCTCCACTTT. This sequence encodes CASSLMPGETNSPLHF. Supplemented by reference TRBV7-3 and TRBJ1-6, the full variable domain reads GAGVSQTPSNKVTEKGKYVELRCDPISGHTALYWYRQSLGQGPEFLIYFQGTGAADDSGLPNDRFFAVRPEGSVSTLKIQRTERGDSAVYLCASSLMPGETNSPLHFGNGTRLTVT.

In its sample, this clone was seen a few times. This chain links TRBV5-1 with TRBJ2-3, with D unresolved. Germline values: CDR1 SGHRS, CDR2 YFSETQ. V gave up 4 bases and J gave up 5 bases, with 8 bases separating them. The CDR3 is 12 residues long. In DNA form, the CDR3 reads TGCGCCAGCAGCCCACCAGGAGATACGCAGTATTTT. Translation: CASSPPGDTQYF.

The CDR3 DNA reads TGTGCCAGCAGCCCCCGGACAGACCGGGGCTACACCTTC. Its protein is CASSPRTDRGYTF. This chain links TRBV7-9 with TRBJ1-2; tentatively, D is TRBD1 (6 bases). Trimming left V 5 bases short and J 8 bases short, with 15 bases between. The CDR3 has 13 amino acids. From germline, CDR1 is SEHNR and CDR2 FQNEAQ (reference sequence).

This chain links TRBV9 with TRBJ2-2; D is perhaps TRBD1 (6 bases). Trimming pared 0 bases from V and 4 bases from J, leaving 13 bases between. Germline V gene data show CDR1 as SGDLS and CDR2 as YYNGEE. The CDR3 is made up of 16 amino acids. In nucleotides, the CDR3 is TGTGCCAGCAGCGTAGCAGGGGACCTTCCCACCGGGGAGCTGTTTTTT. Its protein product is CASSVAGDLPTGELFF.

The DNA for the CDR3 is TGCAGCGTTGAAGATCGGAGGACAGGGGGAAGCTACGAGCAGTACTTC. Translating gives CSVEDRRTGGSYEQYF. This chain uses TRBV29-1 with TRBJ2-7; 10 bases agree with TRBD1. CDR1 and CDR2 (germline): SQVTM, ANQGSEA. The length of the CDR3 is 16 residues. V was pared by 0 bases and J by 3 bases, with 8 bases of the junction left unmatched.

The chain recombines TRBV7-6 with TRBJ1-1, with TRBD1 identical over 8 bases. CDR3 size: 15 residues. Germline V gives CDR1 SGHVS, CDR2 FNYEAQ. Trimming took 3 bases from V and 5 from J; bases not matched to a gene: 8. The CDR3: CASSLEDRVRTEAFF. CDR3 coding DNA: TGTGCCAGCAGCTTGGAGGACAGGGTTCGGACTGAAGCTTTCTTT.

This sequence joins TRBV6-5 and TRBJ1-5; no clear D gene. The germline gives CDR1 MNHEY, CDR2 SVGAGI. Trimming took 5 bases from V and 5 from J, leaving 10 bases between them. The CDR3 consists of 13 residues. In DNA, the CDR3 is TGTGCCAGCAGTCCCGGCCGGGATCAGCCCCAGCATTTT. It translates to CASSPGRDQPQHF.

The chain is built from TRBV5-1 and TRBJ2-3; 7 nucleotides align to TRBD2. The CDR3 loop spans 14 amino acids. In germline, CDR1 is SGHRS, CDR2 YFSETQ. The V gene end was trimmed by 4 bases and the J gene end by 2 bases; junction bases not matched to a gene: 4. CDR3 loop: CASSMGLITDTQYF. CDR3 bases: TGCGCCAGCAGCATGGGACTAATCACAGATACGCAGTATTTT.

This sequence joins TRBV6-1 and TRBJ2-7, with TRBD1 matching over 9 bases. V lost 6 bases, J lost 3 bases, and 6 bases stayed unmatched. The germline gives CDR1 MNHNS, CDR2 SASEGT. The CDR3 totals 14 residues. CDR3 in DNA: TGTGCCAGCAGCGAGACGACAGGGGGCTACGAGCAGTACTTC. Translating it yields CASSETTGGYEQYF.

The chain has TRBV6-1 and TRBJ2-2, with a weak D call TRBD2 (5 bases). The length of the CDR3 is 14 residues. The V end lost 8 bases, the J end lost 4 bases, and 14 bases lay between the germline ends. Germline CDR1 MNHNS, CDR2 SASEGT. The CDR3 sequence: CASVRGGGTGELFF. The DNA for the CDR3 is TGTGCCAGCGTGAGAGGAGGAGGCACCGGGGAGCTGTTTTTT.

This chain uses TRBV5-1 with TRBJ2-2; tentatively, D is TRBD2 (5 bases). The CDR3 loop spans 15 amino acids. Trimming took off 1 base at V and 4 bases at J, with 11 bases between the two ends. Germline CDR1 and CDR2: SGHRS and YFSETQ. The CDR3 bases are TGCGCCAGCAGCTTGACGGGATTGCGCACCGGGGAGCTGTTTTTT. Amino acids: CASSLTGLRTGELFF.

This clone was seen a handful of times. This chain joins TRBV6-6 and TRBJ1-1, with D possibly being TRBD1 (6 bases). The CDR3 loop spans 15 amino acids. Germline assignment: CDR1 MNHNY and CDR2 SVGAGI (reference sequence). Trimming removed 2 bases from V and 4 bases from J, with 14 bases in between. The chain's CDR3 is CASSYLGQMPTEAFF. CDR3 nucleotides: TGTGCCAGCAGTTACCTCGGACAGATGCCCACTGAAGCTTTCTTT.

The V gene is TRBV5-6, the J gene TRBJ1-1; no firm D call. Germline V gene lookup returns CDR1 SGHDT and CDR2 YYEEEE. This CDR3 is built from 10 residues. With 4 bases removed from V and 6 bases from J, the gap between germline ends came to 4 bases. The CDR3 region is CASSRAEAFF. DNA for the CDR3: TGTGCCAGCAGCCGGGCTGAAGCTTTCTTT.

This chain connects TRBV5-1 to TRBJ1-3, with TRBD1 as a possible D gene (5 bases). Trimming stripped 0 bases from V and 0 bases from J, with 10 bases between. Germline CDR1 and CDR2: SGHRS and YFSETQ. The CDR3 has 16 residues. The CDR3 region is CASSLEGTASGNTIYF. CDR3 DNA sequence: TGCGCCAGCAGCTTGGAGGGGACTGCCTCTGGAAACACCATATATTTT.

This rearrangement joins TRBV27 to TRBJ2-7; maybe TRBD1 (6 bases). The germline gives CDR1 MNHEY, CDR2 SMNVEV (reference sequence). The length of the CDR3 is 15 residues. V was cut by 1 base and J by 5 bases, with 15 bases left in between. In DNA, the CDR3 is TGTGCCAGCAGTTTATATCTCCGGGACACCGACGAGCAGTACTTC. Translating it yields CASSLYLRDTDEQYF.

The V and J genes are TRBV18 and TRBJ2-5; TRBD2 agrees at 8 bases. In germline, CDR1 is KGHSH, CDR2 LQKENI. V trimming: 10 bases; J trimming: 10 bases; junction bases outside the gene matches: 23. This CDR3 is built from 16 residues. CDR3 region: CAIGGKDRAAGGDQYF. CDR3 sequence (DNA): TGTGCCATCGGGGGGAAGGACCGCGCCGCGGGAGGTGACCAGTACTTC.

This chain connects TRBV30 to TRBJ1-6; TRBD1 aligns across 7 bases. The CDR3 is made up of 14 amino acids. Trimming cost V 5 bases and J 8 bases; bases outside gene matches: 9. Germline CDR1 GTSNPN, CDR2 SVGIG (reference sequence). In nucleotides, the CDR3 is TGTGCCTGGGATCTACAGGGGAGTTATTCACCCCTCCACTTT. Translated: CAWDLQGSYSPLHF.

The chain couples TRBV9 to TRBJ1-4; D is perhaps TRBD1 (6 bases). The CDR3 loop spans 18 amino acids. Germline loops: CDR1 SGDLS, CDR2 YYNGEE. V lost 3 bases and J 5 bases, leaving 23 bases between the germline ends. This chain's CDR3 is CASSARLTGSTQNEKLFF. In DNA, the CDR3 is TGTGCCAGCAGCGCACGACTAACAGGGTCCACTCAAAATGAAAAACTGTTTTTT.

The chain links TRBV29-1 to TRBJ1-1; 7 nucleotides match TRBD1. V lost 6 bases and J lost 4; bases outside the gene matches: 11. The length of the CDR3 is 14 residues. Germline V lookup: CDR1 SQVTM, CDR2 ANQGSEA. The DNA of the CDR3 is TGCAGCGTGGGAGGTCGAGGGGGCATCACTGAAGCTTTCTTT. This translates into CSVGGRGGITEAFF.

V usage is TRBV28 and J usage is TRBJ2-3; the D gene is possibly TRBD2 (6 bases). Trimming stripped 6 bases from V and 0 bases from J, with 13 bases between. The CDR3 consists of 15 residues. Looked up from germline, CDR1 is MDHEN and CDR2 is SYDVKM. In nucleotides, the CDR3 is TGTGCCAGCAGGGAACGGGGGTCTAGCACAGATACGCAGTATTTT. Amino acid sequence: CASRERGSSTDTQYF.

V gene TRBV5-5 combines with J gene TRBJ1-5; D remains unclear. The CDR3 spans 14 residues. Germline V gene sequence: CDR1 SGHKS, CDR2 YYEKEE (reference sequence). Trimming stripped 0 bases from V and 2 bases from J, with 6 bases between. CDR3 amino acids: CASSLDRGNQPQHF. The CDR3 nucleotides read TGTGCCAGCAGCTTGGATCGGGGCAATCAGCCCCAGCATTTT. Combining the CDR3 with reference TRBV5-5 and TRBJ1-5 gives the whole variable domain DAGVTQSPTHLIKTRGQQVTLRCSPISGHKSVSWYQQVLGQGPQFIFQYYEKEERGRGNFPDRFSARQFPNYSSELNVNALLLGDSALYLCASSLDRGNQPQHFGDGTRLSIL.